This T cell receptor beta chain was sequenced in a study of identical twins. Findings of the study overall: Conclusions came from cross-sectional statistical analysis, not from following the same donors. With abundant cord blood beta clonotypes, insertions were fewer; memory repertoires showed no such pattern.

In the case of this clonotype: Its cognate antigen is unknown.

TCRdb passed the 5' RACE reads through MiXCR, listing each CDR3 protein once. The sample lists 250,000 to 350,000 distinct CDR3 sequences, around 9.7% occurring once. J lost 6 bases, V lost 4 bases, and 10 bases had no gene match. The CDR3 is made up of 15 amino acids. The same data also contributed to another study, on yellow fever vaccine responses in identical twins.

This sequence originates from a woman aged 18-29 years in good health. Sequencing was performed on CD8+ T cells sorted from blood. The chain couples TRBV12-3 or TRBV12-4 to TRBJ1-1, with 8 bases lining up with TRBD1. The CDR3 DNA sequence: TGTGCCAGCAGTTCCTACAGGGGGGAGATAGCTGAAGCTTTCTTT. The encoded protein is CASSSYRGEIAEAFF.